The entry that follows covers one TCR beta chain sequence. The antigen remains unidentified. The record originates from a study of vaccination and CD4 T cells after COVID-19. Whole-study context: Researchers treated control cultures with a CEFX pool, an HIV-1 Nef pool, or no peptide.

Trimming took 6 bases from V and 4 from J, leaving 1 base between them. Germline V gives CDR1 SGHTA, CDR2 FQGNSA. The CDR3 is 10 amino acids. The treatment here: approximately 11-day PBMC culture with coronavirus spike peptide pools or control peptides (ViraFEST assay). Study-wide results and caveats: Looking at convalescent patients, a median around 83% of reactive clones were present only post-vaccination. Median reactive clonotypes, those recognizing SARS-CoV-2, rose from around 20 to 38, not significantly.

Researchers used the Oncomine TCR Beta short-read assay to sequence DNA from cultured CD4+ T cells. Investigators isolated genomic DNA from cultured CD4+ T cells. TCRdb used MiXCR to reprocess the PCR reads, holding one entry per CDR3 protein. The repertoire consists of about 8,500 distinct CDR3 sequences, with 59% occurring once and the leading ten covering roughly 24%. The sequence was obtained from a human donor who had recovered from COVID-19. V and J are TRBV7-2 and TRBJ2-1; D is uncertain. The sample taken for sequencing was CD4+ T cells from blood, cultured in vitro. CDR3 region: CASRYNEQFF. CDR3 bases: TGTGCCAGCAGGTACAATGAGCAGTTCTTC.